This passage covers 29 T cell receptor beta chains from one sample sequenced in a study of T-cell reconstitution after alpha-beta-depleted transplantation in children (dated by TCRdb to the mid-2010s). The library was generated by PCR. TCRdb lists the instrument as Illumina HiSeq 2500. To normalize quantification of the TCRbeta repertoire, the TCR libraries were built with molecular barcoding that relied on unique molecular identifiers. Through fastp at Q25 and MiXCR, TCRdb rebuilt clones from the public reads, retaining in-frame beta chains. Under each unique CDR3 protein, matching rows form one entry showing the most common genes and DNA. The sample table shows around 480,000 distinct CDR3 sequences, and 32% are seen once. The top ten hold 2% to 3% of the sample. The sequencing used PBMCs from the stem cell graft donor, collected from the stem cell graft. These receptors all stem from a human donor who donated a stem cell graft to a child with aplastic anemia.

This clonotype was seen a few times. This chain connects TRBV13 to TRBJ2-2, with TRBD1 matching over 7 bases. Trimming cost V 5 bases and J 0 bases; bases outside gene matches: 15. The CDR3 has 19 amino acids. CDR1 is PRHDT, CDR2 FYEKMQ, per germline (reference sequence). Written as DNA, the CDR3 is TGTGCCAGCAGCCTCACATCAGGAGGTACAGGGGCGAACACCGGGGAGCTGTTTTTT. It yields the protein CASSLTSGGTGANTGELFF.

V gene TRBV10-2 combines with J gene TRBJ2-1; 9 bases map to TRBD2. With V trimmed by 2 bases and J by 0 bases, 8 bases remained unmatched. The CDR3 covers 18 residues. CDR1 and CDR2 (germline): WSHSY, SAAADI. CDR3 sequence (DNA): TGCGCCAGCAGTGAGAGAAGGCGCGGGAGGGCCTCCTACAATGAGCAGTTCTTC. Its translation is CASSERRRGRASYNEQFF.

The chain uses TRBV18 and TRBJ1-2, with 8 bases fitting TRBD1. Germline trimming cut 5 bases from V and 3 bases from J; bases unmatched to any gene: 11. CDR1 is KGHSH, CDR2 LQKENI, per germline. The CDR3 consists of 16 residues. CDR3 amino acids: CASSSDPGGVDYGYTF. Written as DNA, the CDR3 is TGTGCCAGCTCATCTGATCCAGGGGGCGTGGACTATGGCTACACCTTC.

The CDR3 spells CASLGGRVNTEAFF. The CDR3 nucleotides read TGTGCCAGCCTCGGTGGTAGGGTGAACACTGAAGCTTTCTTT. The genes are TRBV6-1 and TRBJ1-1; no clear D gene. The CDR3 loop spans 14 amino acids. V lost 8 bases to trimming and J lost 0 bases, with 13 bases between them. In germline, CDR1 is MNHNS, CDR2 SASEGT.

This clonotype was found a few times. The V call is TRBV9, the J call TRBJ1-2; D uncertain. This CDR3 is 13 amino acids long. V gave up 0 bases and J gave up 5 bases, with 8 bases separating them. Per the germline V gene, CDR1 is SGDLS and CDR2 is YYNGEE. The CDR3 DNA is TGTGCCAGCAGCGTAGACGACTATTATGGCTACACCTTC. It encodes CASSVDDYYGYTF. Together with reference TRBV9 and TRBJ1-2, the CDR3 gives the full variable domain: DSGVTQTPKHLITATGQRVTLRCSPRSGDLSVYWYQQSLDQGLQFLIQYYNGEERAKGNILERFSAQQFPDLHSELNLSSLELGDSALYFCASSVDDYYGYTFGSGTRLTVV.

The gene calls are TRBV27 and TRBJ1-4; 11 positions agree with TRBD1. V lost 7 bases and J lost 8; bases outside the gene matches: 3. The germline gives CDR1 MNHEY, CDR2 SMNVEV (reference sequence). CDR3 length: 13 residues. CDR3 residues: CASKGTGGEKLFF. CDR3 sequence (DNA): TGTGCCAGCAAAGGGACAGGGGGGGAAAAACTGTTTTTT.

The chain employs TRBV20-1 and TRBJ2-3, with no clear D. V dropped 0 bases and J dropped 5 bases, with 12 bases sitting between them. The length of the CDR3 is 14 residues. Germline CDR1 reads DFQATT; CDR2 reads SNEGSKA (reference sequence). CDR3 in DNA: TGCAGTGCTAGAGATGGGCTGACTGGAGATACGCAGTATTTT. Its translation is CSARDGLTGDTQYF.

The V and J genes are TRBV24-1 and TRBJ1-2; D ambiguous. This CDR3 is 12 amino acids long. The germline V gene has CDR1 KGHDR and CDR2 SFDVKD. Deletions cut 2 bases from V and 5 bases from J, with 5 bases between. CDR3 residues: CATSDWGYGYTF. The CDR3 nucleotides read TGTGCCACCAGTGATTGGGGTTATGGCTACACCTTC.

The chain carries TRBV20-1 and TRBJ2-7; 7 nucleotides match TRBD2. Trimming at V came to 3 bases and at J to 6 bases, leaving 8 bases not matched to a gene. The CDR3 is 13 residues long. Germline CDR1 DFQATT, CDR2 SNEGSKA (reference sequence). CDR3 bases: TGCAGTGCTAGTTTTTCCTGGGGGGGCGAGCAGTACTTC. Protein: CSASFSWGGEQYF.

This clonotype was seen more than once but under ten times. The chain employs TRBV12-3 or TRBV12-4 and TRBJ1-1; no clear D gene. This CDR3 comprises 15 residues. Trimming shortened V by 7 bases and J by 0 bases, and 15 bases separated the two germline ends. The CDR3 is CASTPSPALNTEAFF. In DNA, the CDR3 is TGTGCCAGCACTCCGTCCCCGGCCCTGAACACTGAAGCTTTCTTT.

This clonotype has just a few counts. The CDR3: CSVADTHMNTEAFF. DNA of the CDR3: TGCAGCGTTGCGGACACACACATGAACACTGAAGCTTTCTTT. V gene TRBV29-1 combines with J gene TRBJ1-1; D perhaps matches TRBD1 (5 bases). With 4 bases removed from V and 0 bases from J, the gap between germline ends came to 12 bases. This CDR3 contains 14 residues. Germline V CDR1 and CDR2: SQVTM, ANQGSEA.

This clonotype was seen more than once but under ten times. This chain uses TRBV9 with TRBJ1-2, with a tentative D call TRBD1 (5 bases). V dropped 4 bases and J dropped 7 bases, with 20 bases sitting between them. The CDR3 spans 15 residues. The germline V gene encodes CDR1 SGDLS and CDR2 YYNGEE. The CDR3 DNA sequence: TGTGCCAGCAGCCCGCTCGGGGGATTGCCCTCTGGCTACACCTTC. It is translated as CASSPLGGLPSGYTF.

A few counts support this clonotype. V usage is TRBV7-2 and J usage is TRBJ2-7; 9 nucleotides align to TRBD2. V trimming: 1 base; J trimming: 4 bases; junction bases outside the gene matches: 5. Germline CDR1 and CDR2: SGHTA and FQGNSA. This CDR3 comprises 15 residues. CDR3 amino acids: CASSLEPAGGYEQYV. The CDR3 nucleotides are TGTGCCAGCAGCTTAGAGCCAGCGGGAGGTTACGAGCAGTACGTC.

This chain joins TRBV7-9 and TRBJ2-3; tentatively, D is TRBD2 (5 bases). The CDR3 runs 15 residues. V dropped 3 bases and J dropped 0 bases, with 10 bases sitting between them. Per germline, CDR1 SEHNR and CDR2 FQNEAQ (reference sequence). The CDR3: CASSFRGTSTDTQYF. The DNA for the CDR3 is TGTGCCAGCAGCTTCCGGGGTACTAGCACAGATACGCAGTATTTT.

The chain couples TRBV28 to TRBJ2-3; 8 bases line up with TRBD2. J lost 6 bases, V lost 3 bases, and 5 bases had no gene match. Germline CDR1 is MDHEN and CDR2 is SYDVKM. The CDR3 sequence is 14 residues long. For the CDR3, the DNA is TGTGCCAGCAGTTTCCCGGGAGGGCCCGATACGCAGTATTTT. Amino acids: CASSFPGGPDTQYF.

There are a few counts of this clonotype. The gene calls are TRBV4-3 and TRBJ2-1; the match to TRBD2 covers 13 bases. The CDR3 length is 18 residues. Germline trimming cut 0 bases from V and 5 bases from J; bases unmatched to any gene: 7. CDR1 LGHNA and CDR2 YSLEER come from the germline V gene. CDR3 coding DNA: TGCGCCAGCAGCCAAGATGGGACTAGCGGGGATAGAAACAATGAGCAGTTCTTC. It translates to CASSQDGTSGDRNNEQFF.

The J gene is TRBJ2-1, the V gene TRBV19; D is undetermined. The CDR3 extends over 14 amino acids. Germline V gene lookup returns CDR1 LNHDA and CDR2 SQIVND (reference sequence). V lost 1 base and J 8 bases, leaving 12 bases between the germline ends. In nucleotides, the CDR3 is TGTGCCAGTAGTATAGGTTGGTCCTTCGATGAGCAGTTCTTC. Protein: CASSIGWSFDEQFF.

The V and J genes are TRBV6-1 and TRBJ1-3; D ambiguous. The germline gives CDR1 MNHNS, CDR2 SASEGT. The ends were cut back, 6 bases at V and 1 base at J, with 10 bases in the middle. This CDR3 is built from 14 residues. CDR3 DNA: TGTGCCAGCAGACGGACGGAGTCTGGAAACACCATATATTTT. Translated: CASRRTESGNTIYF.

This clonotype was recorded a few times. V is TRBV7-2 and J is TRBJ2-3; 8 bases are a match to TRBD2. The V gene's germline CDR1 is SGHTA and CDR2 FQGNSA. The CDR3 consists of 17 residues. Losses at the gene ends were 7 bases for V and 2 bases for J; bases not matched to a gene: 14. The CDR3: CASILVGGGRSTDTQYF. CDR3 DNA sequence: TGTGCCAGCATCCTAGTGGGCGGCGGGAGGTCCACAGATACGCAGTATTTT.

This clonotype was seen more than once but under ten times. V gene TRBV19 combines with J gene TRBJ2-1, with D uncertain. V was shortened by 5 bases and J by 3 bases, with 14 bases between the two germline ends. The CDR3 loop spans 15 amino acids. Germline-derived CDR1 and CDR2 are LNHDA and SQIVND (reference sequence). The DNA of the CDR3 is TGTGCCAGTAGTTTCACGGGTGAAAGCTACAATGAGCAGTTCTTC. This translates into CASSFTGESYNEQFF.

V gene TRBV18 combines with J gene TRBJ2-5; 10 bases are shared with TRBD2. CDR1 and CDR2 from the germline V gene are KGHSH and LQKENI. This CDR3 has 15 amino acids. Trimming removed 0 bases from V and 4 bases from J; junction bases left unmatched: 2. Here the CDR3 reads CASSPPSSGRETQYF. CDR3 coding DNA: TGTGCCAGCTCACCACCGTCTAGCGGGAGAGAGACCCAGTACTTC. Filled out from reference TRBV18 and TRBJ2-5, the complete variable domain reads NAGVMQNPRHLVRRRGQEARLRCSPMKGHSHVYWYRQLPEEGLKFMVYLQKENIIDESGMPKERFSAEFPKEGPSILRIQQVVRGDSAAYFCASSPPSSGRETQYFGPGTRLLVL.

The V gene is TRBV6-5, the J gene TRBJ2-1; 8 bases fit TRBD1. This CDR3 is 17 amino acids long. Germline V gives CDR1 MNHEY, CDR2 SVGAGI. V lost 0 bases to trimming and J lost 4 bases; unmatched junction nucleotides: 8. Here the CDR3 reads CASSYSYGTGRYNEQFF. The CDR3 bases are TGTGCCAGCAGTTACTCGTACGGGACAGGTAGATACAATGAGCAGTTCTTC.

V gene TRBV4-1 combines with J gene TRBJ1-5; TRBD1 aligns across 7 bases. The CDR3 covers 17 residues. In germline, CDR1 is MGHRA, CDR2 YSYEKL. V lost 0 bases and J lost 4; bases outside the gene matches: 9. CDR3 region: CASSQDEGARGNQPQHF. DNA for the CDR3: TGCGCCAGCAGCCAAGACGAGGGGGCCAGGGGAAATCAGCCCCAGCATTTT.

V is TRBV18 and J is TRBJ1-4; D call uncertain. Germline V gene lookup returns CDR1 KGHSH and CDR2 LQKENI. The CDR3 length is 15 residues. The ends were cut back, 4 bases at V and 0 bases at J, with 9 bases in the middle. CDR3 in amino acids: CASSLVDATNEKLFF. The CDR3 region has the DNA TGTGCCAGCTCACTGGTTGACGCAACTAATGAAAAACTGTTTTTT.

This clonotype was detected only a few times. This rearrangement joins TRBV5-6 to TRBJ2-5; 14 bases line up with TRBD2. V lost 5 bases and J lost 5; bases outside the gene matches: 8. The CDR3 spans 16 residues. The V gene's germline CDR1 is SGHDT and CDR2 YYEEEE. The CDR3 protein is CASRLTSGRERETQYF. CDR3 in DNA: TGTGCCAGCAGACTGACTAGCGGGAGGGAGCGGGAGACCCAGTACTTC.

There are a few counts of this clonotype. The rearrangement uses TRBV20-1 and TRBJ1-5; D not resolved. V lost 4 bases and J 0 bases, leaving 10 bases between the germline ends. Germline V gene data show CDR1 as DFQATT and CDR2 as SNEGSKA (reference sequence). The CDR3 length is 14 residues. Written as DNA, the CDR3 is TGCAGTGCTATGTCCGGGCATAGCAATCAGCCCCAGCATTTT. Translated: CSAMSGHSNQPQHF.

This clonotype was observed a few times. This chain's CDR3 is CASSFEDRNTEAFF. In DNA, the CDR3 is TGTGCCAGCAGCTTCGAAGACAGGAACACTGAAGCTTTCTTT. This chain connects TRBV7-6 to TRBJ1-1; possibly TRBD1 for D (5 bases). The germline V and J ends were trimmed by 3 bases and 1 base, with 9 bases remaining between them. The germline gives CDR1 SGHVS, CDR2 FNYEAQ. The CDR3 has 14 residues.

The chain combines TRBV11-3 with TRBJ2-1; 11 positions agree with TRBD2. J gave up 9 bases and V 5 bases, and 6 bases lay outside the gene matches. The CDR3 loop spans 14 amino acids. CDR1 SGHNT and CDR2 YENEEA come from the germline V gene. CDR3 in DNA: TGTGCCAGCAGCAAGAAGCTAGCGGGAGGTGAGCAGTTCTTC. This gives the protein CASSKKLAGGEQFF.

V is TRBV6-2 or TRBV6-3 and J is TRBJ1-5; unclear D gene. Between the trimmed V and J ends, which lost 5 bases and 0 bases, there was a span of 14 bases. CDR3 length: 16 amino acids. The germline CDR1 and CDR2 sequences are MNHEY and SVGEGT. As DNA, the CDR3 is TGTGCCAGCAGTCCCCTTCGGACCTCTAGCAATCAGCCCCAGCATTTT. This sequence encodes CASSPLRTSSNQPQHF.